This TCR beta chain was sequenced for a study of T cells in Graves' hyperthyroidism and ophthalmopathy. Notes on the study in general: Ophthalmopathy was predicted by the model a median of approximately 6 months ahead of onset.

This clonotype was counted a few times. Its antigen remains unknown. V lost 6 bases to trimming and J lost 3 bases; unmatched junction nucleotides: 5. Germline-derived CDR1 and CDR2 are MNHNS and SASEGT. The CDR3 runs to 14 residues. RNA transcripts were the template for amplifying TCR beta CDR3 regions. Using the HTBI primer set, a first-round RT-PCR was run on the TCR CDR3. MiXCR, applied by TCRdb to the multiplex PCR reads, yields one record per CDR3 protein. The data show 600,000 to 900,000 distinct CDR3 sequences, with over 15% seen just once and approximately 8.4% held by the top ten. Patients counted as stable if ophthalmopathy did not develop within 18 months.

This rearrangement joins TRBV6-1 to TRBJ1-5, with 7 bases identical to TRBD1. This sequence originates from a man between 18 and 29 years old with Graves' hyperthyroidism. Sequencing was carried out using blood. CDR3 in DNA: TGTGCCAGCAGAACAGGGGTCCTCAATCAGCCCCAGCATTTT. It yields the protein CASRTGVLNQPQHF.